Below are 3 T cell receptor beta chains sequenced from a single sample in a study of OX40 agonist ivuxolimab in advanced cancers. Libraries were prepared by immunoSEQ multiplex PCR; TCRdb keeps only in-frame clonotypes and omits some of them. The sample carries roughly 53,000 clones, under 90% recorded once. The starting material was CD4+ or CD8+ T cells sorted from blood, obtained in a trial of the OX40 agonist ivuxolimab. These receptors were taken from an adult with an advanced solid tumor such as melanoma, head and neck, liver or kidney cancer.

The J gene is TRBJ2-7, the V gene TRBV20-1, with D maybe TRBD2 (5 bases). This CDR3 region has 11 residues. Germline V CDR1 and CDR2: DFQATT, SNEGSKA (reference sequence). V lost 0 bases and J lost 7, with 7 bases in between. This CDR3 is CSARDRTEQYF. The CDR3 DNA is TGCAGTGCTAGAGATCGGACTGAGCAGTACTTC.

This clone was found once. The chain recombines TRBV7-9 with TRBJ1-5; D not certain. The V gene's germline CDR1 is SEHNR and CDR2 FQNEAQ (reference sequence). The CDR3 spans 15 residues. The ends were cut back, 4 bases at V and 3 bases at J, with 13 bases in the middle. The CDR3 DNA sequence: TGTGCCAGCAGCTCCACGATTGGCGTCAATCAGCCCCAGCATTTT. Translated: CASSSTIGVNQPQHF.

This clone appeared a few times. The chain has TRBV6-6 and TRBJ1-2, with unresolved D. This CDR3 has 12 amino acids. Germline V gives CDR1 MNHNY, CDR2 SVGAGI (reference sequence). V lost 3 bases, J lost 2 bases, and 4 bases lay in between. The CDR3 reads CASSYGNYGYTF. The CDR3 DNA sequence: TGTGCCAGCAGTTATGGGAACTATGGCTACACCTTC.